This TCR beta chain appears in the sequencing data of a study of shared clonotypes between healthy human individuals. The CDR3 sequence is 13 residues long. CDR1 and CDR2 (germline): SGHDT, YYEEEE. The V gene lost 2 bases and the J gene lost 3 bases, with 9 bases spanning the gap. Points from the study as a whole: Sequencing depth was expected to influence donor clonotype sharing. In having few donors, the study represented limited genetic and exposure-history diversity.

The naive CD8 fraction comprised CD45RO-negative cells positively selected for CCR7 and excluded terminally differentiated effector memory CD45RA+ cells. This clone was seen only once. Its target is not known. Sequencing used immunoSEQ multiplex PCR; TCRdb keeps in-frame clones, though not all of them. The data show about 2 million clones, with about 95% seen just once and around 1.2% held by the top ten. Sequenced input: naive CD8+ T cells sorted from blood. The sequence came from a man between 18 and 35 years old in good health. The V call is TRBV5-6, the J call TRBJ2-7; unclear D gene. CDR3 bases: TGTGCCAGCAGCTTAGGATTTGGCTACGAGCAGTACTTC. As protein: CASSLGFGYEQYF.